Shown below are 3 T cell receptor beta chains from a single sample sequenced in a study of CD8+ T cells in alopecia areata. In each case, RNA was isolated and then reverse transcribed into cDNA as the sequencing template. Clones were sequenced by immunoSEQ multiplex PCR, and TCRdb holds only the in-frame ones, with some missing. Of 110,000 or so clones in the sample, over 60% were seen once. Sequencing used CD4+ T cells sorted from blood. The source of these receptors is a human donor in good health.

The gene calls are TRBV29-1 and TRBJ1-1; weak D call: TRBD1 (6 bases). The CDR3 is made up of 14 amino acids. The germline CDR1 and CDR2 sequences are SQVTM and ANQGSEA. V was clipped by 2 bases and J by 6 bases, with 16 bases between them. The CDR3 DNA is TGCAGCGTTGAACAGGGGTTCATTTTCGCTGAAGCTTTCTTT. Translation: CSVEQGFIFAEAFF.

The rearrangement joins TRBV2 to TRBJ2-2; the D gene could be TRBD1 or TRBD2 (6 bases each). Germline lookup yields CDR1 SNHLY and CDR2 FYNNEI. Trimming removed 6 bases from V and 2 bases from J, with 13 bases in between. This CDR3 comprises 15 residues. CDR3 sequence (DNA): TGTGCCAGCAGGGGAGTGGGGGGCAACACCGGGGAGCTGTTTTTT. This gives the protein CASRGVGGNTGELFF.

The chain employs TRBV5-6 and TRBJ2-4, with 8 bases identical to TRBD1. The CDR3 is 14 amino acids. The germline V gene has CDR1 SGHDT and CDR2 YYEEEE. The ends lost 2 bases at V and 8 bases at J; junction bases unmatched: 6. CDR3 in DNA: TGTGCCAGCAGCTTAGGACAGGGTGGAGACATTCAGTACTTC. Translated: CASSLGQGGDIQYF. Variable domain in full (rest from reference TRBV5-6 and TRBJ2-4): DAGVTQSPTHLIKTRGQQVTLRCSPKSGHDTVSWYQQALGQGPQFIFQYYEEEERQRGNFPDRFSGHQFPNYSSELNVNALLLGDSALYLCASSLGQGGDIQYFGAGTRLSVL.